This T cell receptor (beta chain) was profiled in a study of identifying expanded T cells in peripheral blood. The V end was cut by 5 bases, the J end by 4 bases, with 17 bases between. The CDR3 totals 16 residues. The germline CDR1 and CDR2 sequences are SEHNR and FQNEAQ (reference sequence). Overall study results and limits: Over about two and four weeks, about 16.4 and 19 clones changed, versus more than 1 between replicates.

Using immunoSEQ multiplex PCR, the repertoire was profiled, and TCRdb retains in-frame clones only, with some absent. The sample has tens of thousands of clones; 87% are singletons. Worth noting for this clone: Its target is not known.

The chain has TRBV7-9 and TRBJ1-4, with TRBD1 as a possible D gene (5 bases). The TCR originated in a person aged 18 to 69 in good health. Source material: blood. CDR3 in DNA: TGTGCCAGCAGCCTCTTCGAGTACAGGAATAATGAAAAACTGTTTTTT. Translating it yields CASSLFEYRNNEKLFF.